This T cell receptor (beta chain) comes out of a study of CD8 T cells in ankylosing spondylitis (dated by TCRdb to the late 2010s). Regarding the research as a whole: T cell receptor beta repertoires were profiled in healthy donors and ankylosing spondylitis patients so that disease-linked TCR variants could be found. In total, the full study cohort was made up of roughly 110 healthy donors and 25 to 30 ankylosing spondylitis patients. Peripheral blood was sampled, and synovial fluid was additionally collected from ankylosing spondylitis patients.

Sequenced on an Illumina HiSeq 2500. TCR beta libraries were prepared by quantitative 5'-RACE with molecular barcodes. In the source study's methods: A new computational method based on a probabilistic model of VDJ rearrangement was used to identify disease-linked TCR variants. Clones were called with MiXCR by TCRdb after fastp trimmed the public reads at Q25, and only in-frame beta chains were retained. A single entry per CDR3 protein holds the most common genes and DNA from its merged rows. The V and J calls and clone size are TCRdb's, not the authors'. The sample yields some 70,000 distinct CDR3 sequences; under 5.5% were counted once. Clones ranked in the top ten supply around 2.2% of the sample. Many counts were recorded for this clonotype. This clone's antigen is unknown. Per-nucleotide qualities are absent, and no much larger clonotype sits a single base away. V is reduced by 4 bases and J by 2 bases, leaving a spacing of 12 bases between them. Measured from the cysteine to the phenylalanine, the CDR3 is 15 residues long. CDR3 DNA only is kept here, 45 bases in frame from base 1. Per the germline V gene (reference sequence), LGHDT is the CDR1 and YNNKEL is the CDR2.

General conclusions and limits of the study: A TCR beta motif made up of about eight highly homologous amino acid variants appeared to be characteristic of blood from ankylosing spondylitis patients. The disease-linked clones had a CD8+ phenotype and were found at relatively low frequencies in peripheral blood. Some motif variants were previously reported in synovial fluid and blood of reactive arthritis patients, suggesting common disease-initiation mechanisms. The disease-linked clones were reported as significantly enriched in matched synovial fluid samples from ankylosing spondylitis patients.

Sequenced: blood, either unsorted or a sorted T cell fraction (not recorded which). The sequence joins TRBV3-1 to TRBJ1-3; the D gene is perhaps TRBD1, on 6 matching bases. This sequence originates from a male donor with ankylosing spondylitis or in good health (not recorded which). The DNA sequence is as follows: TGTGCCAGCAGCCTAAAACAGGGTGCTGGAAACACCATATATTTT. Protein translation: CASSLKQGAGNTIYF.